This record covers a single T cell receptor beta chain. What it binds is not known. The PCR was carried out with 60 Vbeta primers and 13 Jbeta primers. Profiled with immunoSEQ multiplex PCR; TCRdb holds only in-frame clones, not every one. Of 130,000 or so clones in the sample, over 60% were seen once. Germline lookup yields CDR1 MNHNS and CDR2 SASEGT. The CDR3 runs to 15 residues. Deletions cut 1 base from V and 2 bases from J, with 12 bases between. This sample is drawn from a study of cytomegalovirus exposure and HLA in healthy donors. The study's findings and limits: An ancestry cluster, one associated with Asian ancestry, reportedly showed fewer N-insertions than the approximately 670-donor mean in a later analysis. In a later analysis, parvovirus B19, influenza, CMV and Epstein-Barr virus appeared linked to several top co-occurrence clusters. Per a prior analysis, the majority of TCR beta V segments were productive roughly 90% or roughly 30% of the time.

The receptor's source is a middle-aged man in good health and CMV-seronegative. This chain uses TRBV6-1 with TRBJ2-7, with a possible D match to TRBD1 (6 bases). The sequenced sample consisted of PBMCs. Here the CDR3 DNA reads TGTGCCAGCAGTGAAGTACCTAGGGACACCTACGAGCAGTACTTC. Its translation is CASSEVPRDTYEQYF.